This T cell receptor (beta chain) emerged from a study of T-cell reconstitution after alpha-beta-depleted transplantation in children. Per the germline V gene, CDR1 is LNHDA and CDR2 is SQIVND (reference sequence). V dropped 5 bases and J dropped 3 bases, with 17 bases sitting between them. The CDR3 has 15 residues. It was with unique molecular identifiers that the TCRbeta library was prepared. TCRdb re-derived calls from the PCR reads in MiXCR, one entry per CDR3 protein. The sample includes over 400,000 distinct CDR3 sequences, roughly an eighth of them seen just once. The chain uses TRBV19 and TRBJ2-7; D possibly uses TRBD1 or TRBD2 (5 bases each). The sample was PBMCs from the stem cell graft donor, taken from the stem cell graft. This receptor was taken from a human donor who donated a stem cell graft to a child with combined immunodeficiency. The CDR3 sequence: CASSVRDAPYYEQYF. The CDR3 DNA reads as TGTGCCAGTAGTGTCCGGGACGCTCCCTACTACGAGCAGTACTTC.